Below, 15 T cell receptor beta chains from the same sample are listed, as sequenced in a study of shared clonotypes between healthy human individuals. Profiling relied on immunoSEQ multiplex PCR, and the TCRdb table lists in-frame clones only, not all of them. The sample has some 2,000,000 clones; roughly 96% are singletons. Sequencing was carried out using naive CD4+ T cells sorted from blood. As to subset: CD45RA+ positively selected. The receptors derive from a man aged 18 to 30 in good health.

CDR3 coding DNA: TGCGCCAGCAGTGTGGCGGGAGGGGAGACCCAGTACTTC. The encoded protein is CASSVAGGETQYF. This chain uses TRBV10-1 with TRBJ2-5; 9 bases line up with TRBD2. Germline CDR1 WNHNN, CDR2 SYGVQD (reference sequence). CDR3 length: 13 residues. The V gene end was trimmed by 4 bases and the J gene end by 5 bases; junction bases not matched to a gene: 2.

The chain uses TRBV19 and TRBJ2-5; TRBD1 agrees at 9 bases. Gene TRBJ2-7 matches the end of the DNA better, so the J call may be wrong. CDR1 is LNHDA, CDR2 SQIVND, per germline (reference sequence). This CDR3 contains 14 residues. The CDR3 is CASSLNRGRDEQYF. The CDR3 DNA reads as TGTGCCAGTAGTCTAAACAGGGGGCGGGACGAGCAGTACTTC.

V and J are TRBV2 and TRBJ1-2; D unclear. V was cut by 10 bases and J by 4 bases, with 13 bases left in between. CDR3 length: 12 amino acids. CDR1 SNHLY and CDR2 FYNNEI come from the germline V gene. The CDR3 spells CANSGDAYGYTF. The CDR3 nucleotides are TGTGCCAACTCTGGAGACGCCTATGGCTACACCTTC.

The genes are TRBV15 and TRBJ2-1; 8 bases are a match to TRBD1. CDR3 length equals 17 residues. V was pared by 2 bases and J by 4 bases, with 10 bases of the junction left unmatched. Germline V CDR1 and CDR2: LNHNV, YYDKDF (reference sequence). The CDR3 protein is CATSRRTGSDLYNEQFF. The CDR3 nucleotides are TGTGCCACCAGCAGACGGACAGGGTCGGACTTATACAATGAGCAGTTCTTC.

In DNA, the CDR3 is TGTGCCAGCAGCCCTACAGGGACCAGCACAGATACGCAGTATTTT. Translation: CASSPTGTSTDTQYF. The chain carries TRBV14 and TRBJ2-3, with a tentative D call TRBD1 (6 bases). Deletions cut 4 bases from V and 0 bases from J, with 11 bases between. Germline loops: CDR1 SGHDN, CDR2 FVKESK. The CDR3 extends over 15 amino acids.

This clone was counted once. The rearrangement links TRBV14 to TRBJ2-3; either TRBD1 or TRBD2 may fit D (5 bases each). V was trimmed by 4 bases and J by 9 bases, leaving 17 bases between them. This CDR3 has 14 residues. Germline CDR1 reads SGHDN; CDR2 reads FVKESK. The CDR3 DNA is TGTGCCAGCAGCCTGGGGACGGCGTCTGGGACGCAGTATTTT. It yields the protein CASSLGTASGTQYF.

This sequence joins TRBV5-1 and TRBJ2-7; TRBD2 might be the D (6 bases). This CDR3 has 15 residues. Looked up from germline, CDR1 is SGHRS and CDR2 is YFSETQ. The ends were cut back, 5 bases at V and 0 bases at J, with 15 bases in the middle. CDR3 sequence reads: CASSFAGGASYEQYF. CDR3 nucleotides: TGCGCCAGCAGTTTCGCGGGCGGGGCCTCCTACGAGCAGTACTTC.

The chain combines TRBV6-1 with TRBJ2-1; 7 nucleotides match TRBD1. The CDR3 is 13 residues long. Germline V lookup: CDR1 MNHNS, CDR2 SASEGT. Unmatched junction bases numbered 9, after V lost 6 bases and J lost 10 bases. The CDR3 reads CASRLTGMGEQFF. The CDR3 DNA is TGTGCCAGCAGGTTGACAGGGATGGGGGAGCAGTTCTTC.

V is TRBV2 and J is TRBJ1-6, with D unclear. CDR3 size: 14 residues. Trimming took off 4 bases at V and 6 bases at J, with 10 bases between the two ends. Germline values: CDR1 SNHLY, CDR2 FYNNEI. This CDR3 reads CASSGSTGNSPLHF. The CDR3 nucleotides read TGTGCCAGCAGTGGTTCGACGGGTAATTCACCCCTCCACTTT. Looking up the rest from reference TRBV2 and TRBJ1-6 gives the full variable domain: EPEVTQTPSHQVTQMGQEVILRCVPISNHLYFYWYRQILGQKVEFLVSFYNNEISEKSEIFDDQFSVERPDGSNFTLKIRSTKLEDSAMYFCASSGSTGNSPLHFGNGTRLTVT.

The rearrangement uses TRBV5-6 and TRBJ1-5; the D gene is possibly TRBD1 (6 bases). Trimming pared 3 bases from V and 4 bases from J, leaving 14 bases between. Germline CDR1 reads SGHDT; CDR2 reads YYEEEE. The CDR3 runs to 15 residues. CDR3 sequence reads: CASSSQTGRNQPQHF. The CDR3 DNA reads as TGTGCCAGCAGCTCACAAACAGGGAGGAATCAGCCCCAGCATTTT.

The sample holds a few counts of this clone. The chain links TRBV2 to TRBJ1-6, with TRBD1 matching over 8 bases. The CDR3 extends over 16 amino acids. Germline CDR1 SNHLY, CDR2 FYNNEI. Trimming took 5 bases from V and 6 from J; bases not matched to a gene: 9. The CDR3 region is CASSTYGQGGNSPLHF. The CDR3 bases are TGTGCCAGCAGTACTTATGGACAGGGAGGTAATTCACCCCTCCACTTT.

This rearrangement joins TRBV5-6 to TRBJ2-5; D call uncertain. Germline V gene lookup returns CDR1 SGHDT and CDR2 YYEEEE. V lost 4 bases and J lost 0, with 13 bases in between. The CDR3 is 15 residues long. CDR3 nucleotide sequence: TGTGCCAGCAGCGACCCCGACTGGTACCAAGAGACCCAGTACTTC. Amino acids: CASSDPDWYQETQYF.

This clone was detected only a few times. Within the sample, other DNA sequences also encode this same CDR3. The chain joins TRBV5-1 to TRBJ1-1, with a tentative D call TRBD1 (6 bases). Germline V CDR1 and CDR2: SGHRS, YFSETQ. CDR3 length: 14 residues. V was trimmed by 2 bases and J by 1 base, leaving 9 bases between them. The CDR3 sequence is CASSLGQTNTEAFF. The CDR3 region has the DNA TGCGCCAGCAGCTTAGGACAGACGAACACTGAAGCTTTCTTT.

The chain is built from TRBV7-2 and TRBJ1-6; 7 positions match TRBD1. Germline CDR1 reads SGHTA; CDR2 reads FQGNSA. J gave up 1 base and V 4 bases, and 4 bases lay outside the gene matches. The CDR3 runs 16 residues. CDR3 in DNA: TGTGCCAGCAGCTGGTCAGGGGGATCCTATAATTCACCCCTCCACTTT. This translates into CASSWSGGSYNSPLHF.

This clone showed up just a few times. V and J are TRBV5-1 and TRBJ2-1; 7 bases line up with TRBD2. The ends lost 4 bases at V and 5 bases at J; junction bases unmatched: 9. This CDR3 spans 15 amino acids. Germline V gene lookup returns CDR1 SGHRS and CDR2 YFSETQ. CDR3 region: CASSRPEGGNNEQFF. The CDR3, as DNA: TGCGCCAGCAGCCGGCCTGAGGGAGGGAACAATGAGCAGTTCTTC. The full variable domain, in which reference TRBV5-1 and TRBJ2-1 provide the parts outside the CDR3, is KAGVTQTPRYLIKTRGQQVTLSCSPISGHRSVSWYQQTPGQGLQFLFEYFSETQRNKGNFPGRFSGRQFSNSRSEMNVSTLELGDSALYLCASSRPEGGNNEQFFGPGTRLTVL.